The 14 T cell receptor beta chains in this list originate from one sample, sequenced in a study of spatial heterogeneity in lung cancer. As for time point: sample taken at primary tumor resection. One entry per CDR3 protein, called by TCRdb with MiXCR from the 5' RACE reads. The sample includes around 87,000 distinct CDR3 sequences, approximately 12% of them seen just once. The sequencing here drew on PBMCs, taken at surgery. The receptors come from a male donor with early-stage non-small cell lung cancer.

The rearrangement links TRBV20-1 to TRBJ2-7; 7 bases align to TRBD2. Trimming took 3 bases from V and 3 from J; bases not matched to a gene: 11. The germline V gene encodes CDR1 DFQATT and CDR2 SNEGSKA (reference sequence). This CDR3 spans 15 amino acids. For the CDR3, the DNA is TGCAGTGCTAGGGGACGGCCTAGCGGATTCTACGAGCAGTACTTC. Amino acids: CSARGRPSGFYEQYF.

The CDR3 region is CASSVSGSENEQYF. The CDR3 bases are TGCGCCAGCAGCGTATCGGGGAGCGAAAACGAGCAGTACTTC. The J gene is TRBJ2-7, the V gene TRBV5-1, with TRBD2 as a possible D gene (5 bases). CDR1 and CDR2 from the germline V gene are SGHRS and YFSETQ. There are 14 residues in the CDR3. V was shortened by 4 bases and J by 5 bases, with 16 bases between the two germline ends.

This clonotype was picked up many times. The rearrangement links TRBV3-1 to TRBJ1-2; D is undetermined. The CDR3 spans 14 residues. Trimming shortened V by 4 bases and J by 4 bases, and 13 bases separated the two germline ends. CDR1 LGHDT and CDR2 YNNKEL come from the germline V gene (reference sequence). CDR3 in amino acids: CASSPRRRPYGYTF. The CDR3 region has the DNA TGTGCCAGCAGCCCTCGTAGGCGCCCCTATGGCTACACCTTC.

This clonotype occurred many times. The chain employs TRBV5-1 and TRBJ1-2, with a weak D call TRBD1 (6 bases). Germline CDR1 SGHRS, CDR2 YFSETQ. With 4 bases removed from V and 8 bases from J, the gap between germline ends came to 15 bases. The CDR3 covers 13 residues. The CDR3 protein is CASSPATGTGYTF. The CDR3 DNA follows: TGCGCCAGCAGCCCTGCTACAGGGACCGGCTACACCTTC.

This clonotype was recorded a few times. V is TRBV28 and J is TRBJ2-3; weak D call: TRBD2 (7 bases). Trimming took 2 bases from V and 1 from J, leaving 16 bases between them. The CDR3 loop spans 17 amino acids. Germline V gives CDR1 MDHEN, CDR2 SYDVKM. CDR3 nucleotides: TGTGCCAGCAGTTTAGCCGGGGGGCCCACCGGCACAGATACGCAGTATTTT. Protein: CASSLAGGPTGTDTQYF.

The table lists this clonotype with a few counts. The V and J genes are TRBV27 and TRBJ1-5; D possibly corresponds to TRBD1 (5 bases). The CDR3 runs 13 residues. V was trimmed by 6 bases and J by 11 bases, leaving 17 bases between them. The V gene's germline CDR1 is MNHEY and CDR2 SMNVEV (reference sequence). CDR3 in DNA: TGTGCCAGCAGGACTCCGGGGTCGGGGGCCCAGCATTTT. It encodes CASRTPGSGAQHF.

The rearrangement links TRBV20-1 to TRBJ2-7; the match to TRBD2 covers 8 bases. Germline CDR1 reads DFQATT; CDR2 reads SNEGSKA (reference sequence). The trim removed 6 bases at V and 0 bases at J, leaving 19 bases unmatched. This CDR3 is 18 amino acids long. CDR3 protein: CSAKSLPPSGSFSYEQYF. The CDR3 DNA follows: TGCAGTGCCAAGAGTCTACCACCGAGCGGGAGTTTCTCCTACGAGCAGTACTTC.

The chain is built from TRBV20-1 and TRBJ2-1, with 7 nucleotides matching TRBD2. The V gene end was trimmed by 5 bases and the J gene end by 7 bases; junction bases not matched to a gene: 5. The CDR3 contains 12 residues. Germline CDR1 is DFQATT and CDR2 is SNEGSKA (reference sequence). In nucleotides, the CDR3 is TGCAGTGCTCCTTATAGCGGGAATGAGCAGTTCTTC. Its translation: CSAPYSGNEQFF.

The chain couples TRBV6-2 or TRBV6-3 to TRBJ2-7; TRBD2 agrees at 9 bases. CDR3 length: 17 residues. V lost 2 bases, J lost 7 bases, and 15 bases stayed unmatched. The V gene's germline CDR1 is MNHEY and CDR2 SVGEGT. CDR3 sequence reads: CASSYAASGAHQWEQYF. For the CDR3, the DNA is TGTGCCAGCAGTTACGCCGCTAGCGGGGCTCACCAGTGGGAGCAGTACTTC.

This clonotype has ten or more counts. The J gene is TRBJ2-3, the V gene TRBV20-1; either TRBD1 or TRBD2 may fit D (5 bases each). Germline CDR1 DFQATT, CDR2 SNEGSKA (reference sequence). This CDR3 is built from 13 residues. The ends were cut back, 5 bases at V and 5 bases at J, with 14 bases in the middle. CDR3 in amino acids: CSAWLAQGDTQYF. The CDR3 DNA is TGCAGTGCTTGGCTAGCTCAGGGAGATACGCAGTATTTT.

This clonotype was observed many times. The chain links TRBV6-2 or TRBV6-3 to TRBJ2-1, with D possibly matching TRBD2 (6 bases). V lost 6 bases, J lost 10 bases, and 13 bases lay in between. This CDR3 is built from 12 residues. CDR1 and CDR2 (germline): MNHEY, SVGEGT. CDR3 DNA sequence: TGTGCCAGCAGCCAGGACTATTACGAGCAGTTCTTC. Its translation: CASSQDYYEQFF.

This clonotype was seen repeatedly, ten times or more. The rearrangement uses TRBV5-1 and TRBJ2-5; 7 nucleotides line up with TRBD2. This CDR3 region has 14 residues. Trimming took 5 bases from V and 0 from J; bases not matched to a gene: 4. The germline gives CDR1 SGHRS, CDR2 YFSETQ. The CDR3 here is CASRPGLYQETQYF. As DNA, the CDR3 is TGCGCCAGCAGACCGGGACTATACCAAGAGACCCAGTACTTC. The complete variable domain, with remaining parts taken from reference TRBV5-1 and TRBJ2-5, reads KAGVTQTPRYLIKTRGQQVTLSCSPISGHRSVSWYQQTPGQGLQFLFEYFSETQRNKGNFPGRFSGRQFSNSRSEMNVSTLELGDSALYLCASRPGLYQETQYFGPGTRLLVL.

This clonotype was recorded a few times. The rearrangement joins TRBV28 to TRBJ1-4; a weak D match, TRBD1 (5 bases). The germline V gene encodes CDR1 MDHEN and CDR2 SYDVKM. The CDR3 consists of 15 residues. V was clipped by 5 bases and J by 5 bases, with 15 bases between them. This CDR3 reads CASSTPRDPNEKLFF. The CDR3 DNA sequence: TGTGCCAGCAGTACCCCTCGGGACCCCAATGAAAAACTGTTTTTT. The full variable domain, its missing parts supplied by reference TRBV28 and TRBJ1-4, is DVKVTQSSRYLVKRTGEKVFLECVQDMDHENMFWYRQDPGLGLRLIYFSYDVKMKEKGDIPEGYSVSREKKERFSLILESASTNQTSMYLCASSTPRDPNEKLFFGSGTQLSVL.

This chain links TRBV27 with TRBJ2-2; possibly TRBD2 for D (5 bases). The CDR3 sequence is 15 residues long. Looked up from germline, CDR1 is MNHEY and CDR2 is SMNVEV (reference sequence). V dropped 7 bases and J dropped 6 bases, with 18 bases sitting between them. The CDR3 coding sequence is TGTGCCAGCATCCCTTATGTGGGAGCACCCGGGGAGCTGTTTTTT. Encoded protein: CASIPYVGAPGELFF.